The 21 T cell receptor beta chains below were found in one sample sequenced in a study of T cells in Graves' hyperthyroidism and ophthalmopathy. The TCR beta CDR3 regions underwent amplification using RNA transcripts as the source. The HTBI primer set served for first-round RT-PCR of the TCR CDR3. TCRdb reanalysed the multiplex PCR reads using MiXCR and keeps one entry per CDR3 protein. This table has about 210,000 distinct CDR3 sequences, 15% to 20% appearing once. Sequencing input: blood. The receptors were sampled from a man aged 45 to 65 with Graves' hyperthyroidism.

This clonotype was counted many times. The CDR3 sequence: CASSPSYDRRQNEQFF. Here the CDR3 DNA reads TGTGCCAGCAGCCCTTCCTACGACAGGAGACAGAATGAGCAGTTCTTC. The J gene is TRBJ2-1, the V gene TRBV14; TRBD1 is a possible D gene (6 bases). The V end lost 4 bases, the J end lost 7 bases, and 20 bases lay between the germline ends. Germline V CDR1 and CDR2: SGHDN, FVKESK. This CDR3 has 16 amino acids.

This clonotype appeared many times. This rearrangement joins TRBV18 to TRBJ2-5, with 9 nucleotides matching TRBD2. The CDR3 loop spans 16 amino acids. V dropped 2 bases and J dropped 5; count of bases not matched to a gene: 9. Germline V gene data show CDR1 as KGHSH and CDR2 as LQKENI. DNA for the CDR3: TGTGCCAGCTCACCAAGCCTAGCGGGATCCGGGGAGACCCAGTACTTC. The encoded protein is CASSPSLAGSGETQYF.

This clonotype was observed a handful of times. This sequence joins TRBV4-3 and TRBJ1-2; possibly TRBD1 for D (6 bases). The CDR3 is made up of 13 amino acids. In germline, CDR1 is LGHNA, CDR2 YSLEER. Trimming stripped 4 bases from V and 8 bases from J, with 14 bases between. DNA for the CDR3: TGCGCCAGCAGCCCGGGGGGGGGGCGAGGCTACACCTTC. Its protein is CASSPGGGRGYTF.

This clonotype occurred many times. This sequence joins TRBV10-1 and TRBJ1-1; TRBD1 matches at 7 bases. Germline CDR1 reads WNHNN; CDR2 reads SYGVQD (reference sequence). The J segment lost 4 bases and the V segment lost 6 bases, leaving 5 bases of the junction unmatched. This CDR3 spans 13 amino acids. DNA of the CDR3: TGCGCCAGCAGCGCGACAGGGACCACTGAAGCTTTCTTT. The encoded protein is CASSATGTTEAFF.

This clonotype was seen more than once but under ten times. The V gene is TRBV10-2, the J gene TRBJ2-7; tentatively, D is TRBD2 (6 bases). Germline values: CDR1 WSHSY, CDR2 SAAADI. The CDR3 covers 18 residues. V was pared by 2 bases and J by 0 bases, with 20 bases between. The chain's CDR3 is CASSERGLRSRPSYEQYF. CDR3 DNA: TGCGCCAGCAGTGAGCGGGGACTTAGGTCTCGCCCCTCCTACGAGCAGTACTTC.

This clonotype has a handful of counts. The genes are TRBV20-1 and TRBJ2-1; D is possibly TRBD1 (6 bases). V shed 5 bases and J shed 0 bases, with 17 bases lying between them. This CDR3 region has 16 residues. Germline lookup yields CDR1 DFQATT and CDR2 SNEGSKA (reference sequence). Written as DNA, the CDR3 is TGCAGTGCTGGGACAAGAGCGGCAACCTCCTACAATGAGCAGTTCTTC. Protein sequence: CSAGTRAATSYNEQFF.

This clonotype was found many times. The chain is built from TRBV10-3 and TRBJ1-5; D might be TRBD1 (6 bases). The CDR3 extends over 20 amino acids. With 2 bases removed from V and 0 bases from J, the gap between germline ends came to 23 bases. CDR1 ENHRY and CDR2 SYGVKD come from the germline V gene. The CDR3 DNA reads TGTGCCATCAGTGAGAACCCCACAGGGACGCTGGGGTATAGCAATCAGCCCCAGCATTTT. The encoded protein is CAISENPTGTLGYSNQPQHF.

In its sample, this clonotype was seen many times. The V and J genes are TRBV29-1 and TRBJ2-1; 7 nucleotides agree with TRBD2. The germline V gene encodes CDR1 SQVTM and CDR2 ANQGSEA. After removal of 5 bases from V and 9 bases from J, the junction contained 13 bases not matched to a gene. The CDR3 loop spans 14 amino acids. CDR3 coding DNA: TGCAGCGTTTTTGGACTAGAAAATGGCGGTGAGCAGTTCTTC. Protein sequence: CSVFGLENGGEQFF.

This clonotype was recorded at least ten times. V usage is TRBV10-3 and J usage is TRBJ1-6; no clear D. This CDR3 contains 15 residues. The V end was cut by 2 bases, the J end by 9 bases, with 14 bases between. Germline CDR1 and CDR2: ENHRY and SYGVKD. The CDR3 sequence is CAISEGSGIGSPLHF. The CDR3 DNA follows: TGTGCCATCAGTGAGGGTTCGGGGATTGGTTCACCCCTCCACTTT.

At least ten counts were recorded for this clonotype. The chain uses TRBV6-1 and TRBJ1-1, with no clear D. The CDR3 sequence is 13 residues long. Trimming pared 2 bases from V and 1 base from J, leaving 5 bases between. Looked up from germline, CDR1 is MNHNS and CDR2 is SASEGT. The chain's CDR3 is CASSEQKNTEAFF. The CDR3 nucleotides read TGTGCCAGCAGTGAACAGAAGAACACTGAAGCTTTCTTT.

The V call is TRBV4-1, the J call TRBJ1-2, with TRBD1 identical over 9 bases. J gave up 8 bases and V 4 bases, and 8 bases lay outside the gene matches. This CDR3 spans 14 amino acids. CDR1 is MGHRA and CDR2 is YSYEKL in the germline V gene. The DNA for the CDR3 is TGCGCCAGCAGCCCGGGACAGGGTGGAGAGGGCTACACCTTC. It codes for CASSPGQGGEGYTF.

This clonotype was picked up many times. This chain connects TRBV12-3 or TRBV12-4 to TRBJ2-7; 9 nucleotides match TRBD2. CDR3 length: 16 amino acids. The junction had 7 bases not matched to a gene; V was cut back by 2 bases and J by 2 bases. The CDR3 loop is CASSLLAGPPTYEQYF. As DNA, the CDR3 is TGTGCCAGCAGTTTACTAGCGGGACCACCTACCTACGAGCAGTACTTC.

This sequence joins TRBV10-2 and TRBJ2-3; D may correspond to TRBD1 or TRBD2 (5 bases each). V lost 2 bases to trimming and J lost 3 bases, with 12 bases between them. Germline CDR1 is WSHSY and CDR2 is SAAADI. This CDR3 spans 15 amino acids. CDR3: CASSEMGELTDTQYF. In DNA, the CDR3 is TGCGCCAGCAGTGAGATGGGGGAATTGACAGATACGCAGTATTTT.

V gene TRBV6-6 combines with J gene TRBJ2-1; the match to TRBD2 covers 11 bases. CDR3 size: 16 residues. Per the germline V gene, CDR1 is MNHNY and CDR2 is SVGAGI (reference sequence). Germline trimming cut 2 bases from V and 2 bases from J; bases unmatched to any gene: 2. The CDR3 sequence is CASSYLSGRAYNEQFF. The CDR3 DNA reads as TGTGCCAGCAGTTACCTTAGCGGGAGGGCCTACAATGAGCAGTTCTTC.

This sequence joins TRBV4-2 and TRBJ1-2, with 7 bases lining up with TRBD1. Trimming cost V 1 base and J 4 bases; bases outside gene matches: 3. Germline CDR1 is LGHNA and CDR2 is YNFKEQ. The CDR3 is 14 residues long. This CDR3 is CASSQGTGSYGYTF. The CDR3 DNA reads as TGTGCCAGCAGCCAAGGGACAGGCAGCTATGGCTACACCTTC.

This clonotype appeared many times. The rearrangement links TRBV11-3 to TRBJ2-1; D ambiguous. The V gene lost 2 bases and the J gene lost 5 bases, with 7 bases spanning the gap. The length of the CDR3 is 13 residues. Germline V lookup: CDR1 SGHNT, CDR2 YENEEA. DNA of the CDR3: TGTGCCAGCAGCTTAACTAACCACAATGAGCAGTTCTTC. Translation gives CASSLTNHNEQFF.

This clonotype came up many times. This rearrangement joins TRBV2 to TRBJ1-1; maybe TRBD1 (6 bases). Germline V gene data show CDR1 as SNHLY and CDR2 as FYNNEI. V was trimmed by 8 bases and J by 0 bases, leaving 13 bases between them. This CDR3 is built from 14 residues. CDR3 residues: CASRAGAMNTEAFF. As DNA, the CDR3 is TGTGCCAGCCGCGCAGGGGCCATGAACACTGAAGCTTTCTTT. The full variable domain, in which reference TRBV2 and TRBJ1-1 provide the parts outside the CDR3, is EPEVTQTPSHQVTQMGQEVILRCVPISNHLYFYWYRQILGQKVEFLVSFYNNEISEKSEIFDDQFSVERPDGSNFTLKIRSTKLEDSAMYFCASRAGAMNTEAFFGQGTRLTVV.

The CDR3 DNA sequence: TGTGCCAGTAGTATACTGGGGCGGGGTAGGACCCTCTCTGGGGCCAACGTCCTGACTTTC. This codes for CASSILGRGRTLSGANVLTF. The V call is TRBV19, the J call TRBJ2-6, with a weak D call TRBD2 (6 bases). Germline loops: CDR1 LNHDA, CDR2 SQIVND (reference sequence). The CDR3 consists of 20 residues. Deletions cut 2 bases from V and 0 bases from J, with 20 bases between.

This clonotype was counted many times. The chain recombines TRBV20-1 with TRBJ2-4, with 10 bases fitting TRBD1. Unmatched junction bases numbered 6, after V lost 0 bases and J lost 7 bases. This CDR3 contains 15 residues. From germline, CDR1 is DFQATT and CDR2 SNEGSKA (reference sequence). This CDR3 reads CSARDQGTGVNIQYF. The CDR3 region has the DNA TGCAGTGCTAGAGATCAAGGGACAGGGGTTAACATTCAGTACTTC.

This clonotype was detected a few times. The chain employs TRBV19 and TRBJ1-5, with D possibly being TRBD1 (5 bases). Germline V gene lookup returns CDR1 LNHDA and CDR2 SQIVND (reference sequence). The CDR3 spans 16 residues. V was clipped by 4 bases and J by 2 bases, with 15 bases between them. CDR3 nucleotides: TGTGCCAGTAGTAGGGCGGCAGGGTATGGCAATCAGCCCCAGCATTTT. Amino acids: CASSRAAGYGNQPQHF.

Ten or more counts support this clonotype. This chain links TRBV7-8 with TRBJ1-1; D unresolved. This CDR3 has 18 amino acids. Germline V CDR1 and CDR2: SGHVS, FQNEAQ. Between the trimmed V and J ends, which lost 6 bases and 1 base, there was a span of 24 bases. The CDR3 DNA follows: TGTGCCAGCAGTCTTATATCGCCCTGGCACCCAGGGAACACTGAAGCTTTCTTT. This encodes CASSLISPWHPGNTEAFF. Combining the CDR3 with reference TRBV7-8 and TRBJ1-1 gives the whole variable domain GAGVSQSPRYKVAKRGQDVALRCDPISGHVSLFWYQQALGQGPEFLTYFQNEAQLDKSGLPSDRFFAERPEGSVSTLKIQRTQQEDSAVYLCASSLISPWHPGNTEAFFGQGTRLTVV.